These T cell receptor beta chains were read from a single sample in a study of regulatory T cells in long-lasting Graves disease. TCRdb reanalysed the multiplex PCR reads using MiXCR and keeps one entry per CDR3 protein. The data show about 470,000 distinct CDR3 sequences, under 25% seen once. The starting material was peripheral blood mononuclear cells (PBMCs), obtained when the disease was refractory, from a patient treated with antithyroid drugs. The receptors shown here come from a female donor with Graves disease. Each CDR3 is given with its conserved first and last residue. The D gene is left open where the match is weak. Not every row has a clone size; where given, it reads once, few, many or a size class.

v_gene	d_gene	abundance	j_gene	CDR3aa	CDR3nt
TRBV7-8	-	many	TRBJ2-7	CASSPSGWGYEQYF	TGTGCCAGCAGCCCCTCAGGTTGGGGCTACGAGCAGTACTTC
TRBV7-2	-	many	TRBJ2-7	CASRSTGLEQYF	TGTGCCAGCAGATCTACAGGGCTCGAGCAGTACTTC
TRBV2	-	few	TRBJ2-2	CASKVGSGTNTGELFF	TGTGCCAGCAAGGTCGGTTCAGGGACAAACACCGGGGAGCTGTTTTTT
TRBV6-1	-	few	TRBJ1-6	CASSPLEGGYNSPLHF	TGTGCCAGCAGCCCCCTAGAAGGGGGCTATAATTCACCCCTCCACTTT
TRBV6-5	TRBD2	-	TRBJ2-2	CASSYFTAGATGELFF	TGTGCCAGCAGTTACTTCACAGCGGGAGCCACCGGGGAGCTGTTTTTT
TRBV3-1	TRBD1	-	TRBJ1-5	CASSPNRGMHPQHF	TGTGCCAGCAGCCCGAACAGGGGTATGCATCCCCAGCATTTT
TRBV12-3/TRBV12-4	-	many	TRBJ1-6	CASSYVSNNSPLHF	TGTGCCAGCAGTTACGTCTCCAATAATTCACCCCTCCACTTT
TRBV7-9	TRBD1	few	TRBJ2-7	CASSLGGDRGYEQYF	TGTGCCAGCAGCTTAGGTGGTGACAGGGGCTACGAGCAGTACTTC
TRBV6-1	-	-	TRBJ2-2	CASLWGSDPGELFF	TGTGCCTCCCTTTGGGGGAGTGACCCCGGGGAGCTGTTTTTT
TRBV20-1	-	few	TRBJ2-7	CSALGLASRVLYEQYF	TGCAGTGCTCTAGGATTGGCGTCAAGGGTCCTATACGAGCAGTACTTC
TRBV29-1	TRBD1	-	TRBJ1-1	CSVTGQGNTEAFF	TGCAGCGTTACGGGACAGGGGAACACTGAAGCTTTCTTT
TRBV7-9	TRBD1	few	TRBJ1-5	CASAFGTAYSNQPQHF	TGTGCCAGCGCCTTTGGGACAGCCTATAGCAATCAGCCCCAGCATTTT
TRBV7-9	TRBD2	-	TRBJ2-7	CASTGTSGTYEQYF	TGTGCCAGCACCGGGACTAGCGGAACCTACGAGCAGTACTTC
TRBV12-3/TRBV12-4	TRBD2	many	TRBJ2-5	CASSRKGLAGVKETQYF	TGTGCCAGCAGCCGCAAAGGACTAGCGGGAGTCAAAGAGACCCAGTACTTC
TRBV9	TRBD1	-	TRBJ1-2	CASSVSGTEYGYTF	TGTGCCAGCAGCGTTTCCGGGACAGAGTATGGCTACACCTTC
TRBV11-2	TRBD2	few	TRBJ2-2	CASSSPAGGRRTGELFF	TGTGCCAGCAGCTCGCCAGCGGGGGGGCGACGGACCGGGGAGCTGTTTTTT
TRBV3-1	-	many	TRBJ1-5	CASSPPGQAQPQHF	TGTGCCAGCAGCCCTCCGGGACAAGCTCAGCCCCAGCATTTT
TRBV20-1	TRBD1	-	TRBJ2-3	CSAKGQGMDTQYF	TGCAGTGCAAAGGGACAGGGGATGGATACGCAGTATTTT
TRBV20-1	-	few	TRBJ2-5	CSAAGPDQETQYF	TGCAGTGCTGCGGGACCTGACCAAGAGACCCAGTACTTC
TRBV11-2	-	-	TRBJ2-6	CASSTIGDSGANVLTF	TGTGCCAGCAGCACTATCGGCGACTCTGGGGCCAACGTCCTGACTTTC
TRBV7-8	-	many	TRBJ1-5	CASSLEGTLNQPQHF	TGTGCCAGCAGCTTAGAGGGCACCCTCAATCAGCCCCAGCATTTT
TRBV20-1	-	few	TRBJ1-5	CSAKGGELNQPQHF	TGCAGTGCTAAAGGCGGCGAATTAAATCAGCCCCAGCATTTT
TRBV20-1	-	many	TRBJ1-1	CSARGQAEAFF	TGCAGTGCTAGAGGACAAGCCGAAGCTTTCTTT
TRBV28	-	many	TRBJ1-1	CASSLPGRDTEAFF	TGTGCCAGCAGTTTGCCCGGGAGGGACACTGAAGCTTTCTTT
TRBV20-1	-	few	TRBJ1-6	CSAGGFDNSPLHF	TGCAGTGCTGGAGGGTTTGATAATTCACCCCTCCACTTT
TRBV5-1	-	few	TRBJ2-2	CASSLAIRDTGELFF	TGCGCCAGCAGCTTGGCTATCAGGGACACCGGGGAGCTGTTTTTT
TRBV27	TRBD2	many	TRBJ2-5	CASSTLGVAGVKTQYF	TGTGCCAGCAGTACTCTGGGGGTAGCGGGAGTAAAGACCCAGTACTTC
TRBV5-1	-	-	TRBJ1-6	CASSQGTVNSPLHF	TGCGCCAGCAGCCAAGGGACGGTCAATTCACCCCTCCACTTT
TRBV6-1	-	few	TRBJ1-6	CASSEVPGIVSPLHF	TGTGCCAGCAGTGAAGTCCCGGGAATAGTTTCACCCCTCCACTTT
TRBV28	-	many	TRBJ1-2	CASSLYNYGYTF	TGTGCCAGCAGTTTATACAACTATGGCTACACCTTC
TRBV6-5	TRBD2	-	TRBJ2-2	CASSYTGLAGDTGELFF	TGTGCCAGCAGTTACACAGGGCTAGCGGGGGACACCGGGGAGCTGTTTTTT
TRBV12-3/TRBV12-4	-	-	TRBJ1-2	CASSFRGESDGYTF	TGTGCCAGCAGTTTTAGGGGAGAGAGCGATGGCTACACCTTC
TRBV5-6	-	many	TRBJ2-7	CASSLDTSEQYF	TGTGCCAGCAGCTTGGACACTTCCGAGCAGTACTTC
TRBV6-5	-	few	TRBJ2-5	CASSYAQQETQYF	TGTGCCAGCAGTTACGCACAGCAAGAGACCCAGTACTTC
TRBV6-1	-	many	TRBJ1-1	CASSEGLPNTEAFF	TGTGCCAGCAGCGAGGGACTCCCGAACACTGAAGCTTTCTTT
TRBV20-1	TRBD2	many	TRBJ2-7	CSARGGTSPYEQYF	TGCAGTGCTAGAGGGGGGACTAGTCCCTACGAGCAGTACTTC
TRBV7-6	TRBD1	few	TRBJ1-2	CASSLRQGYYGYTF	TGTGCCAGCAGCCTAAGACAGGGATATTATGGCTACACCTTC
TRBV2	TRBD1	many	TRBJ1-1	CASQDRGNTEAFF	TGTGCCAGCCAGGACAGGGGAAACACTGAAGCTTTCTTT
TRBV5-5	-	-	TRBJ2-3	CASSFTESDTQYF	TGTGCCAGCAGCTTCACAGAGTCGGATACGCAGTATTTT
TRBV2	-	many	TRBJ1-5	CASSSGRQPQHF	TGTGCCAGCAGTAGTGGACGTCAGCCCCAGCATTTT
TRBV11-2	TRBD1	many	TRBJ1-5	CASSPGTANQPQHF	TGTGCCAGCAGCCCCGGGACAGCAAATCAGCCCCAGCATTTT
TRBV7-8	-	few	TRBJ2-7	CASSLERDYEQYF	TGTGCCAGCAGCTTAGAACGGGATTACGAGCAGTACTTC
TRBV7-8	TRBD1	many	TRBJ2-2	CASSLVGQAAGELFF	TGTGCCAGCAGCTTAGTGGGACAGGCTGCCGGGGAGCTGTTTTTT
TRBV2	-	many	TRBJ2-5	CASSQTGTWRETQYF	TGTGCCAGCAGCCAAACAGGGACTTGGCGGGAGACCCAGTACTTC
TRBV11-2	-	many	TRBJ1-1	CASSLVRGITEAFF	TGTGCCAGCAGCTTAGTAAGGGGAATCACTGAAGCTTTCTTT
TRBV7-2	-	few	TRBJ1-1	CASSLVALNTEAFF	TGTGCCAGCAGCTTAGTCGCTTTGAACACTGAAGCTTTCTTT
TRBV6-1	-	many	TRBJ2-5	CASRRDYQETQYF	TGTGCCAGCAGACGGGACTACCAAGAGACCCAGTACTTC
TRBV19	-	few	TRBJ1-5	CASSIASGQPQHF	TGTGCCAGTAGTATAGCGTCTGGGCAGCCCCAGCATTTT
TRBV19	TRBD1	many	TRBJ1-5	CASSGTGNQPQHF	TGTGCCAGCAGTGGGACAGGGAACCAGCCCCAGCATTTT
TRBV27	-	many	TRBJ2-1	CASSYSSASYNEQFF	TGTGCCAGCAGTTACTCTAGCGCCTCCTACAATGAGCAGTTCTTC
TRBV5-5	-	-	TRBJ2-7	CASSPRGQPSEQYF	TGTGCCAGCAGCCCCCGAGGTCAGCCCAGCGAGCAGTACTTC
TRBV24-1	-	-	TRBJ2-2	CATSDLPQSTGELFF	TGTGCCACCAGTGATTTGCCCCAGAGTACCGGGGAGCTGTTTTTT